This T cell receptor beta chain is from a study of cytomegalovirus exposure and HLA in healthy donors. This clone was seen more than once but under ten times. The CDR3 has 16 amino acids. Trimming took 4 bases from V and 8 from J; bases not matched to a gene: 14. The germline V gene encodes CDR1 SGHRS and CDR2 YFSETQ. PCR was performed using 60 Vbeta and 13 Jbeta primers. Clones were read by immunoSEQ multiplex PCR, and TCRdb kept only the in-frame ones, dropping some. The table includes 100,000 to 150,000 clones, about 10% detected once. The V call is TRBV5-1, the J call TRBJ2-1; the match to TRBD1 covers 8 bases. Sample: PBMCs. The sequence derives from a woman younger than 35 in good health and CMV-seropositive. The CDR3 nucleotides read TGCGCCAGCAGCCTCGGACAGGGTTCATCTTCGGATGAGCAGTTCTTC. This codes for CASSLGQGSSSDEQFF.